The present T cell receptor (beta chain) was sequenced within a study of cytotoxic CD8 clonotypes in ibrutinib-treated CLL. Study details: Complete response was seen in 2 patients and partial in around 24; around twelve progressed and roughly 14 stayed remitted after a median roughly 65 months. General study points: At ibrutinib response, clonality increased, and at progression it declined back toward baseline.

As regards this clone: The antigen is unknown.

Target depth was 1 in 200,000 to 1 in 1 million T cells, about 10x per clonotype. TCRdb's table, derived via immunoSEQ multiplex PCR, lists solely in-frame clones and lacks some. Here the sample spans 90,000 to 100,000 clones, more than 75% being singletons. Around 2.2 micrograms of genomic DNA came from cryopreserved PBMCs for TCR beta libraries. The V end lost 5 bases, the J end lost 14 bases, and 22 bases lay between the germline ends. CDR3 length: 14 residues. Germline lookup yields CDR1 LNHDA and CDR2 SQIVND (reference sequence). V gene TRBV19 combines with J gene TRBJ2-1; D is unclear. The sequence was collected from a human donor with chronic lymphocytic leukemia. The sequencing here drew on PBMCs, taken after 12 months of ibrutinib treatment. The CDR3 sequence is CASSEMERTPRKFF. CDR3 DNA: TGTGCCAGTAGTGAGATGGAGCGAACCCCAAGAAAGTTCTTC.